This is a list of T cell receptor beta chains from one sample in a study of regulatory T cells in long-lasting Graves disease. TCRdb called the multiplex PCR reads again in MiXCR, with one record for every CDR3 protein. The profile shows roughly 250,000 distinct CDR3 sequences, about 17% of them singletons. These data were also reused for a study on T cells in Graves' hyperthyroidism and ophthalmopathy.

The sample here was peripheral blood mononuclear cells (PBMCs), taken at new diagnosis, from a patient treated with antithyroid drugs. The receptors were gathered from a woman aged 25 to 39 with Graves disease. The conserved cysteine and the conserved F or W are not part of the CDR3 here. Each record gives: J gene, CDR3 length, clone size, V gene, CDR3 protein. The size field is filled for only some rows; it gives once, few, many or a size class.

J gene: TRBJ1-6
CDR3 length: 14
clone size: NA
V gene: TRBV4-1
CDR3 protein: ASRDKPGYGNSPLH

J gene: TRBJ2-3
CDR3 length: 13
clone size: NA
V gene: TRBV12-3/TRBV12-4
CDR3 protein: ASSSWGTSTDTQY

J gene: TRBJ2-6
CDR3 length: 13
clone size: few
V gene: TRBV12-3/TRBV12-4
CDR3 protein: ASSHTGSGANVLT

J gene: TRBJ1-4
CDR3 length: 13
clone size: many
V gene: TRBV20-1
CDR3 protein: SALRAGTGLEKLF

J gene: TRBJ1-2
CDR3 length: 10
clone size: many
V gene: TRBV29-1
CDR3 protein: SVESFHYGYT

J gene: TRBJ2-3
CDR3 length: 13
clone size: many
V gene: TRBV7-9
CDR3 protein: ASSPTGTDTDTQY

J gene: TRBJ1-4
CDR3 length: 12
clone size: NA
V gene: TRBV14
CDR3 protein: ASSQRQGVEKLF

J gene: TRBJ1-4
CDR3 length: 10
clone size: many
V gene: TRBV7-8
CDR3 protein: ASSRTGEKLF

J gene: TRBJ2-1
CDR3 length: 13
clone size: NA
V gene: TRBV7-2
CDR3 protein: ASSLDSGVNNEQF

J gene: TRBJ2-1
CDR3 length: 14
clone size: many
V gene: TRBV7-2
CDR3 protein: ASSLVTGNSYNEQF

J gene: TRBJ1-6
CDR3 length: 15
clone size: many
V gene: TRBV20-1
CDR3 protein: SARDVGIGTANSPLH

J gene: TRBJ2-3
CDR3 length: 15
clone size: many
V gene: TRBV4-2
CDR3 protein: ASSQPPGTTSTDTQY

J gene: TRBJ2-1
CDR3 length: 11
clone size: NA
V gene: TRBV9
CDR3 protein: ASRPPGSNEQF

J gene: TRBJ2-2
CDR3 length: 10
clone size: NA
V gene: TRBV27
CDR3 protein: ASSQEGKELF

J gene: TRBJ1-5
CDR3 length: 9
clone size: many
V gene: TRBV20-1
CDR3 protein: SASEDGIEH

J gene: TRBJ2-1
CDR3 length: 14
clone size: many
V gene: TRBV5-1
CDR3 protein: ASSPEGTGGSNEQF

J gene: TRBJ1-5
CDR3 length: 13
clone size: NA
V gene: TRBV6-1
CDR3 protein: ASSEATTGGQPQH

J gene: TRBJ2-7
CDR3 length: 11
clone size: many
V gene: TRBV10-3
CDR3 protein: AISPTPPYEQY

J gene: TRBJ1-4
CDR3 length: 11
clone size: many
V gene: TRBV9
CDR3 protein: ASSPRPNEKLF

J gene: TRBJ2-1
CDR3 length: 14
clone size: many
V gene: TRBV27
CDR3 protein: ASSLFGGAMYNEQF

J gene: TRBJ2-3
CDR3 length: 13
clone size: many
V gene: TRBV6-5
CDR3 protein: ASSYRGRDTDTQY

J gene: TRBJ2-7
CDR3 length: 11
clone size: many
V gene: TRBV9
CDR3 protein: ASNVGATYEQY

J gene: TRBJ1-5
CDR3 length: 17
clone size: many
V gene: TRBV6-1
CDR3 protein: ASSHNKLSGQGAFQPQH

J gene: TRBJ1-2
CDR3 length: 13
clone size: few
V gene: TRBV4-1
CDR3 protein: ASSQVSGARYGYT

J gene: TRBJ1-5
CDR3 length: 15
clone size: NA
V gene: TRBV28
CDR3 protein: ASSSPGQGRSNQPQH

J gene: TRBJ1-2
CDR3 length: 10
clone size: many
V gene: TRBV20-1
CDR3 protein: SALAENYGYT

J gene: TRBJ1-2
CDR3 length: 13
clone size: NA
V gene: TRBV6-5
CDR3 protein: ASSYFSDRSGGYT

J gene: TRBJ2-1
CDR3 length: 15
clone size: many
V gene: TRBV4-1
CDR3 protein: ASSQATGTVSYNEQF

J gene: TRBJ2-7
CDR3 length: 13
clone size: many
V gene: TRBV5-1
CDR3 protein: ASSLLTGDRVEQY

J gene: TRBJ1-2
CDR3 length: 8
clone size: many
V gene: TRBV2
CDR3 protein: ASRARDGT

J gene: TRBJ2-7
CDR3 length: 13
clone size: NA
V gene: TRBV30
CDR3 protein: AWSPTGVGSDEQY

J gene: TRBJ1-5
CDR3 length: 14
clone size: NA
V gene: TRBV18
CDR3 protein: ASSPYKKASNQPQH